This entry features one T cell receptor beta chain sequence. What it recognizes is unknown. With 60 Vbeta and 13 Jbeta primers, the PCR was carried out. Sequencing was performed with immunoSEQ multiplex PCR; in TCRdb, only in-frame clones are kept and a portion is missing. The sample lists about 140,000 clones, over 80% occurring once. This specimen belongs to a study of cytomegalovirus exposure and HLA in healthy donors. Germline V gene lookup returns CDR1 SEHNR and CDR2 FQNEAQ (reference sequence). V gave up 1 base and J gave up 0 bases, with 8 bases separating them. The CDR3 is made up of 15 amino acids. General observations from the study: Several of the most significant clusters were apparently associated with common viral pathogens in a later analysis. Across donors, sequencing depth was assumed by presence/absence analyses to be roughly uniform.

The source of this sequence is a female donor in good health and CMV-seronegative. V is TRBV7-9 and J is TRBJ2-3, with D possibly matching TRBD2 (6 bases). The specimen was PBMCs. The CDR3 sequence: CASSLVTSSTDTQYF. DNA of the CDR3: TGTGCCAGCAGCTTAGTAACTAGCAGCACAGATACGCAGTATTTT.